The entry that follows covers one T cell receptor (beta chain) sequence. Its antigen is not identified. TCRdb reprocessed the 5' RACE reads with MiXCR, giving one entry per CDR3 protein. The table has approximately 220,000 distinct CDR3 sequences, less than 8% seen once; the top ten hold more than 1.5%. The record originates from a study of identical twins. The germline CDR1 and CDR2 sequences are MNHEY and SVGEGT. This CDR3 spans 21 amino acids. The V and J ends lost 5 bases and 0 bases respectively, with 29 bases between them. All donors were healthy Caucasians. Study outcomes and limitations: Insertions were reduced in abundant cord blood beta clonotypes but not in memory repertoires. Findings depended on cross-sectional statistics rather than tracking the same donors. The study found that models underestimated out-of-frame TCR alpha sharing in monozygotic twins.

The sample was also linked to a second study, of yellow fever vaccine responses in identical twins.

The sequencing input was memory (CD45RO+) T cells sorted from blood. The sequence was collected from a woman aged 18-29 years in good health. J is TRBJ2-1 and V is TRBV6-2 or TRBV6-3; D remains ambiguous. The CDR3 coding sequence is TGTGCCAGCAGTATCCTTTTTGATCCCAAACCAAAGGCCCTCTCCTACAATGAGCAGTTCTTC. Translated: CASSILFDPKPKALSYNEQFF.